A selection of T cell receptor beta chains follows, all from one sample in a study of blood T cells in healthy people across ages. TCRdb re-called the 5' RACE reads with MiXCR, one entry per CDR3 protein. The sample consists of about 970,000 distinct CDR3 sequences, approximately 50% of them appearing once. Sequencing was carried out using blood. These receptors were taken from a woman aged 60-75 years in good health. CDR3s include the opening cysteine and the closing phenylalanine or tryptophan. The order of the fields is D gene, CDR3 length, V gene, clone size, J gene, CDR3 protein, CDR3 DNA. The D gene is left open where the match is weak. Clone size is given for some rows only: seen once, a few or many times, or a class if the clone is expanded.

D gene: .; CDR3 length: 19; V gene: TRBV13; clone size: .; J gene: TRBJ2-7; CDR3 protein: CASSPLRGQGRSSSYEQYF; CDR3 DNA: TGTGCCAGCAGCCCCCTCAGGGGACAAGGGAGGTCCAGCTCCTACGAGCAGTACTTC
D gene: .; CDR3 length: 17; V gene: TRBV20-1; clone size: .; J gene: TRBJ2-1; CDR3 protein: CSAVPSHRDARWDEQFF; CDR3 DNA: TGCAGTGCTGTCCCATCCCACCGGGACGCCCGGTGGGATGAGCAGTTCTTC
D gene: TRBD2; CDR3 length: 18; V gene: TRBV4-2; clone size: .; J gene: TRBJ2-7; CDR3 protein: CASSQAGTSGWSSYEQYF; CDR3 DNA: TGTGCCAGCAGCCAAGCCGGGACTAGCGGGTGGAGCTCCTACGAGCAGTACTTC
D gene: .; CDR3 length: 13; V gene: TRBV12-3/TRBV12-4; clone size: few; J gene: TRBJ1-2; CDR3 protein: CASSSTYGYGYTF; CDR3 DNA: TGTGCCAGCAGTTCGACATATGGCTATGGCTACACCTTC
D gene: .; CDR3 length: 14; V gene: TRBV5-1; clone size: few; J gene: TRBJ2-5; CDR3 protein: CASSFRDNQETQYF; CDR3 DNA: TGCGCCAGCAGCTTCCGGGACAACCAAGAGACCCAGTACTTC
D gene: .; CDR3 length: 13; V gene: TRBV12-3/TRBV12-4; clone size: .; J gene: TRBJ1-5; CDR3 protein: CASSSNTYQPQHF; CDR3 DNA: TGTGCCAGCAGCTCCAACACATATCAGCCCCAGCATTTT
D gene: .; CDR3 length: 13; V gene: TRBV12-3/TRBV12-4; clone size: .; J gene: TRBJ2-5; CDR3 protein: CASREGVIETQYF; CDR3 DNA: TGTGCCAGCAGAGAAGGGGTTATAGAGACCCAGTACTTC
D gene: TRBD2; CDR3 length: 14; V gene: TRBV20-1; clone size: .; J gene: TRBJ2-1; CDR3 protein: CSAKSGSPYNEQFF; CDR3 DNA: TGCAGTGCCAAAAGCGGGAGCCCGTACAATGAGCAGTTCTTC
D gene: TRBD2; CDR3 length: 14; V gene: TRBV7-2; clone size: few; J gene: TRBJ2-5; CDR3 protein: CASSLLREPETQYF; CDR3 DNA: TGTGCCAGCAGCTTATTGCGGGAGCCTGAGACCCAGTACTTC
D gene: TRBD2; CDR3 length: 16; V gene: TRBV5-1; clone size: .; J gene: TRBJ2-3; CDR3 protein: CASSPFGPAGTDTQYF; CDR3 DNA: TGCGCCAGCAGCCCATTTGGACCAGCGGGAACAGATACGCAGTATTTT
D gene: TRBD2; CDR3 length: 15; V gene: TRBV12-3/TRBV12-4; clone size: .; J gene: TRBJ2-2; CDR3 protein: CASSFAGGLGGELFF; CDR3 DNA: TGTGCCAGCAGTTTTGCGGGAGGGCTAGGAGGGGAGCTGTTTTTT
D gene: TRBD2; CDR3 length: 15; V gene: TRBV12-3/TRBV12-4; clone size: few; J gene: TRBJ2-1; CDR3 protein: CASRTAGGPPNEQFF; CDR3 DNA: TGTGCCAGCAGGACAGCGGGAGGGCCCCCCAATGAGCAGTTCTTC
D gene: .; CDR3 length: 13; V gene: TRBV5-1; clone size: few; J gene: TRBJ2-7; CDR3 protein: CASSSEIPSEQYF; CDR3 DNA: TGCGCCAGCAGCTCTGAAATCCCCTCCGAGCAGTACTTC
D gene: .; CDR3 length: 15; V gene: TRBV6-5; clone size: few; J gene: TRBJ2-6; CDR3 protein: CASSSVGSGANVLTF; CDR3 DNA: TGTGCCAGCAGTTCGGTCGGCTCTGGGGCCAACGTCCTGACTTTC
D gene: .; CDR3 length: 15; V gene: TRBV7-6; clone size: .; J gene: TRBJ2-1; CDR3 protein: CASSTRYGTYNEQFF; CDR3 DNA: TGTGCCAGCAGCACTAGGTACGGGACATACAATGAGCAGTTCTTC
D gene: TRBD1; CDR3 length: 15; V gene: TRBV7-2; clone size: few; J gene: TRBJ2-5; CDR3 protein: CASSSKRDRVGEQYF; CDR3 DNA: TGTGCCAGCAGCTCCAAACGGGACAGGGTAGGGGAGCAGTACTTC
D gene: TRBD1; CDR3 length: 15; V gene: TRBV20-1; clone size: .; J gene: TRBJ1-2; CDR3 protein: CSARAATGENYGYTF; CDR3 DNA: TGCAGTGCTAGGGCCGCGACAGGGGAGAACTATGGCTACACCTTC
D gene: TRBD1; CDR3 length: 14; V gene: TRBV30; clone size: .; J gene: TRBJ2-7; CDR3 protein: CAWTTGTGSYEQYF; CDR3 DNA: TGTGCCTGGACCACCGGGACAGGGTCGTACGAGCAGTACTTC
D gene: .; CDR3 length: 14; V gene: TRBV11-2; clone size: .; J gene: TRBJ2-5; CDR3 protein: CASSLRRIQETQYF; CDR3 DNA: TGTGCCAGCAGCCTCAGAAGGATCCAAGAGACCCAGTACTTC
D gene: TRBD2; CDR3 length: 18; V gene: TRBV27; clone size: few; J gene: TRBJ2-3; CDR3 protein: CASSAKGWLAGRTDTQYF; CDR3 DNA: TGTGCCAGCAGTGCGAAAGGGTGGCTAGCGGGACGCACAGATACGCAGTATTTT
D gene: .; CDR3 length: 14; V gene: TRBV19; clone size: .; J gene: TRBJ2-7; CDR3 protein: CASSIGDKNYEQYF; CDR3 DNA: TGTGCCAGTAGTATTGGGGACAAAAACTACGAGCAGTACTTC
D gene: .; CDR3 length: 16; V gene: TRBV7-8; clone size: .; J gene: TRBJ1-5; CDR3 protein: CASSLARIGGNQPQHF; CDR3 DNA: TGTGCCAGCAGCTTAGCCCGGATAGGGGGAAATCAGCCCCAGCATTTT
D gene: .; CDR3 length: 16; V gene: TRBV6-6; clone size: few; J gene: TRBJ2-7; CDR3 protein: CASSGGLLGSPSEQYF; CDR3 DNA: TGTGCCAGCAGTGGGGGTCTTCTAGGATCTCCCTCCGAGCAGTACTTC
D gene: .; CDR3 length: 15; V gene: TRBV15; clone size: .; J gene: TRBJ2-7; CDR3 protein: CATSRVAGAGYEQYF; CDR3 DNA: TGTGCCACCAGCAGAGTTGCGGGGGCGGGGTACGAGCAGTACTTC
D gene: TRBD1; CDR3 length: 13; V gene: TRBV12-3/TRBV12-4; clone size: .; J gene: TRBJ2-7; CDR3 protein: CGSSGGQLNEQYF; CDR3 DNA: TGTGGCAGCAGTGGGGGACAGCTGAACGAGCAGTACTTC
D gene: TRBD2; CDR3 length: 13; V gene: TRBV20-1; clone size: .; J gene: TRBJ2-2; CDR3 protein: CSAKGLAAGELFF; CDR3 DNA: TGCAGTGCTAAAGGACTAGCGGCCGGGGAGCTGTTTTTT
D gene: .; CDR3 length: 10; V gene: TRBV21-1; clone size: once; J gene: TRBJ2-5; CDR3 protein: CAGGGHKQYF; CDR3 DNA: TGTGCCGGCGGGGGACACAAGCAGTACTTC
D gene: .; CDR3 length: 14; V gene: TRBV3-1; clone size: .; J gene: TRBJ1-2; CDR3 protein: CASSQDGGRYGYTF; CDR3 DNA: TGTGCCAGCAGCCAAGACGGGGGTCGCTATGGCTACACCTTC
D gene: .; CDR3 length: 14; V gene: TRBV11-2; clone size: .; J gene: TRBJ2-7; CDR3 protein: CASSLAGSANEQYF; CDR3 DNA: TGTGCCAGCAGCTTAGCGGGTAGCGCAAACGAGCAGTACTTC
D gene: TRBD2; CDR3 length: 15; V gene: TRBV2; clone size: .; J gene: TRBJ2-1; CDR3 protein: CASSESGKSYNEQFF; CDR3 DNA: TGTGCCAGCAGTGAAAGCGGGAAATCCTACAATGAGCAGTTCTTC
D gene: .; CDR3 length: 15; V gene: TRBV5-1; clone size: many; J gene: TRBJ2-3; CDR3 protein: CASSSLSGSVDTQYF; CDR3 DNA: TGCGCCAGCAGCTCCCTATCGGGATCGGTAGATACGCAGTATTTT
D gene: .; CDR3 length: 14; V gene: TRBV12-3/TRBV12-4; clone size: .; J gene: TRBJ2-3; CDR3 protein: CASSFTAGTDTQYF; CDR3 DNA: TGTGCCAGCAGTTTCACCGCAGGCACAGATACGCAGTATTTT
D gene: TRBD1; CDR3 length: 14; V gene: TRBV6-2/TRBV6-3; clone size: .; J gene: TRBJ2-3; CDR3 protein: CASSFGTGADTQYF; CDR3 DNA: TGTGCCAGCAGTTTTGGAACAGGGGCAGATACGCAGTATTTT
D gene: .; CDR3 length: 12; V gene: TRBV24-1; clone size: .; J gene: TRBJ1-5; CDR3 protein: CATSDPGQPQHF; CDR3 DNA: TGTGCCACCAGTGATCCGGGACAGCCCCAGCATTTT
D gene: .; CDR3 length: 11; V gene: TRBV10-3; clone size: many; J gene: TRBJ2-7; CDR3 protein: CAIGGTYEQYF; CDR3 DNA: TGTGCCATCGGGGGTACCTACGAGCAGTACTTC
D gene: TRBD2; CDR3 length: 14; V gene: TRBV20-1; clone size: .; J gene: TRBJ2-1; CDR3 protein: CSADRGLAIDEQFF; CDR3 DNA: TGCAGTGCCGATAGGGGACTAGCCATCGATGAGCAGTTCTTC
D gene: TRBD1; CDR3 length: 19; V gene: TRBV4-2; clone size: .; J gene: TRBJ2-5; CDR3 protein: CASSQADRVIYIIQETQYF; CDR3 DNA: TGTGCCAGCAGCCAGGCAGACAGGGTGATCTATATCATCCAAGAGACCCAGTACTTC
D gene: .; CDR3 length: 12; V gene: TRBV27; clone size: .; J gene: TRBJ2-1; CDR3 protein: CARNLEGNEQFF; CDR3 DNA: TGTGCCAGAAACCTTGAGGGCAATGAGCAGTTCTTC
D gene: .; CDR3 length: 14; V gene: TRBV5-4; clone size: once; J gene: TRBJ2-7; CDR3 protein: CASSLDGSPYEQYF; CDR3 DNA: TGTGCCAGCAGCTTGGATGGCAGCCCCTACGAGCAGTACTTC
D gene: TRBD1; CDR3 length: 15; V gene: TRBV11-2; clone size: few; J gene: TRBJ1-5; CDR3 protein: CASSPGTGTNQPQHF; CDR3 DNA: TGTGCCAGCAGCCCAGGGACAGGGACCAATCAGCCCCAGCATTTT
D gene: TRBD2; CDR3 length: 18; V gene: TRBV7-2; clone size: few; J gene: TRBJ2-3; CDR3 protein: CASSPSGGVLGHTDTQYF; CDR3 DNA: TGTGCCAGCAGCCCTAGCGGGGGCGTCTTGGGGCACACAGATACGCAGTATTTT
D gene: .; CDR3 length: 14; V gene: TRBV20-1; clone size: few; J gene: TRBJ2-5; CDR3 protein: CSASEAESGETQYF; CDR3 DNA: TGCAGTGCTAGTGAAGCGGAGTCGGGGGAGACCCAGTACTTC
D gene: TRBD1; CDR3 length: 17; V gene: TRBV4-1; clone size: .; J gene: TRBJ2-7; CDR3 protein: CASSQVGLGTGSYEQYF; CDR3 DNA: TGCGCCAGCAGCCAAGTAGGGCTAGGGACAGGGTCATACGAGCAGTACTTC
D gene: .; CDR3 length: 14; V gene: TRBV7-2; clone size: .; J gene: TRBJ2-1; CDR3 protein: CASSLLTGAGEQFF; CDR3 DNA: TGTGCCAGCAGCTTACTGACGGGAGCAGGGGAGCAGTTCTTC
D gene: TRBD1; CDR3 length: 16; V gene: TRBV7-2; clone size: once; J gene: TRBJ1-4; CDR3 protein: CASSDSTGTGGEKLFF; CDR3 DNA: TGTGCCAGCAGCGATTCCACCGGGACAGGGGGTGAAAAACTGTTTTTT
D gene: .; CDR3 length: 14; V gene: TRBV20-1; clone size: .; J gene: TRBJ1-2; CDR3 protein: CSARGGAADYGYTF; CDR3 DNA: TGCAGTGCTAGGGGGGGAGCGGCAGACTATGGCTACACCTTC
D gene: .; CDR3 length: 12; V gene: TRBV20-1; clone size: .; J gene: TRBJ2-7; CDR3 protein: CSAWETEDEQYF; CDR3 DNA: TGCAGTGCTTGGGAAACAGAAGACGAGCAGTACTTC
D gene: TRBD2; CDR3 length: 14; V gene: TRBV20-1; clone size: .; J gene: TRBJ2-5; CDR3 protein: CSARGGLAGSEQYF; CDR3 DNA: TGCAGTGCCCGAGGTGGACTAGCGGGAAGTGAGCAGTACTTC
D gene: .; CDR3 length: 12; V gene: TRBV11-1; clone size: .; J gene: TRBJ2-7; CDR3 protein: CASPRGYNEQYF; CDR3 DNA: TGTGCCAGCCCCCGGGGGTACAATGAGCAGTACTTC
D gene: .; CDR3 length: 12; V gene: TRBV6-2/TRBV6-3; clone size: few; J gene: TRBJ1-2; CDR3 protein: CASSRTPYGYTF; CDR3 DNA: TGTGCCAGCAGTCGGACACCCTATGGCTACACCTTC
D gene: .; CDR3 length: 16; V gene: TRBV12-3/TRBV12-4; clone size: .; J gene: TRBJ2-5; CDR3 protein: CASTKGAGTYQETQYF; CDR3 DNA: TGTGCCAGCACCAAAGGGGCAGGGACTTACCAAGAGACCCAGTACTTC
D gene: .; CDR3 length: 11; V gene: TRBV7-2; clone size: few; J gene: TRBJ2-5; CDR3 protein: CASSLLNEQYF; CDR3 DNA: TGTGCCAGCAGCCTATTAAATGAGCAGTACTTC
D gene: .; CDR3 length: 15; V gene: TRBV7-2; clone size: .; J gene: TRBJ2-4; CDR3 protein: CASSSQGATKNIQYF; CDR3 DNA: TGTGCCAGCAGCTCCCAAGGGGCGACCAAAAACATTCAGTACTTC
D gene: .; CDR3 length: 15; V gene: TRBV15; clone size: .; J gene: TRBJ2-7; CDR3 protein: CATSPSRPPDYEQYF; CDR3 DNA: TGTGCCACCAGCCCAAGCCGTCCCCCGGATTACGAGCAGTACTTC
D gene: .; CDR3 length: 12; V gene: TRBV7-9; clone size: .; J gene: TRBJ2-7; CDR3 protein: CASSGLSYEQYF; CDR3 DNA: TGTGCCAGCAGTGGGCTGTCCTACGAGCAGTACTTC